This T cell receptor beta chain appears in the sequencing data of a study of CXCR3-negative and CXCR3-positive naive CD8 T cells. All TRB cDNA libraries came from 5' RACE performed with UMI labels. TCRdb reprocessed the 5' RACE reads and keeps a single row for each CDR3 protein, giving no DNA. In all, the sample yields under 85,000 distinct CDR3 sequences. Regarding the study as a whole: Similarly elevated diversity marked both naive subsets, with memory CD8+ cells showing far lower diversity. Naive subsets displayed similar surface CD5, and TCR strength was inferred from TRB CDR3 properties. Greater hydrophobicity was found in TRB CDR3s of CXCR3-positive naive cells than of CXCR3-negative naive cells. Memory cells differed in TRBV-TRBJ usage, but naive CXCR3-negative and CXCR3-positive cells had similar usage.

Naive CD8+ T cells had a CD45RO-CCR7+CD27+CD95- phenotype. Note on this clonotype: The antigen remains unidentified.

Germline V gene data show CDR1 as MNHEY and CDR2 as SVGAGI. CDR3 length: 15 amino acids. This clonotype originated in a human donor in good health. Some clones in this sample may be carry-over from other donors' samples. This chain joins TRBV6-5 and TRBJ2-1. Sequencing was done on a sample of naive CXCR3+ CD8+ T cells from blood. The subset denotes: CD45RO-CCR7+CD27+CD95- naive CD8+ T cells expressing CXCR3 (TNR3+). CDR3 sequence: CASSTQPTSYNEQFF.